This TCR beta chain was profiled in a study of OX40 agonist ivuxolimab in advanced cancers. The overall study: Three patients got partial responses; one had hepatocellular carcinoma and two had cutaneous melanoma. Notes on the study in general: Normalized expansion of T-cell clones was also low for some nonresponders.

The repertoire was sequenced with immunoSEQ multiplex PCR; TCRdb's copy has only in-frame clones and lacks some. The table lists tens of thousands of clones, approximately 80% of them singletons. The cohort excluded patients with autoimmune disease history or systemic immunosuppression. In regard to this clone: The target antigen is unknown.

The CDR3 consists of 16 residues. V trimming: 4 bases; J trimming: 1 base; junction bases outside the gene matches: 4. In germline, CDR1 is SGHVS, CDR2 FNYEAQ. The material was CD4+ or CD8+ T cells sorted from blood, obtained in a trial of the OX40 agonist ivuxolimab. The sequence was collected from an adult with an advanced solid tumor such as melanoma, head and neck, liver or kidney cancer. The chain couples TRBV7-6 to TRBJ2-3; 11 bases match TRBD2. The CDR3 DNA follows: TGTGCCAGCAGCTATAGCGGGGGGGGGCGCACAGATACGCAGTATTTT. Its protein product is CASSYSGGGRTDTQYF.